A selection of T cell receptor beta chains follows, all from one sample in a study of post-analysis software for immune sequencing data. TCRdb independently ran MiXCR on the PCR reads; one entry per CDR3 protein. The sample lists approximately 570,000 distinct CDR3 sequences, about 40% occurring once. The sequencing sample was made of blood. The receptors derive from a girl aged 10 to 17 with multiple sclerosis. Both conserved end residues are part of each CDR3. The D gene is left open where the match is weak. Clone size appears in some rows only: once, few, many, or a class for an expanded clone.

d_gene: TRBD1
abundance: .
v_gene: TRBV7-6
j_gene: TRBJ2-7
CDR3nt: TGTGCCAGCAGCTTAGCGTTGACAGGGGGCATAGGCGAGCAGTACTTC
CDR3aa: CASSLALTGGIGEQYF

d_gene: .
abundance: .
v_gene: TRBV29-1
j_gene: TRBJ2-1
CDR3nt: TGCAGCGTTGTGTTCAGGAAGGACAATGAGCAGTTCTTC
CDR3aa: CSVVFRKDNEQFF

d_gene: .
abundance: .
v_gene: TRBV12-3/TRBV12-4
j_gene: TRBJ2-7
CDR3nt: TGTGCCAGCAGCGTTGGATGGGGCCCAGCTAACGAGCAGTACTTC
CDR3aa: CASSVGWGPANEQYF

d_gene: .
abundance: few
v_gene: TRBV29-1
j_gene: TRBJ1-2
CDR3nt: TGCAGCGTTCCTGACACAGGGACAAGCTACACCTTC
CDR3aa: CSVPDTGTSYTF

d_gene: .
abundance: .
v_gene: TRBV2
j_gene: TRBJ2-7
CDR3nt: TGTGCCAGCAGTTTCGACACTTCCTACGAGCAGTACTTC
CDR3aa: CASSFDTSYEQYF

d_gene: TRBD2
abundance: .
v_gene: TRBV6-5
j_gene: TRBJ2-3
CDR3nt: TGTGCCAGCAGTACGATAGCGGGGGGCTACACAGATACGCAGTATTTT
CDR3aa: CASSTIAGGYTDTQYF

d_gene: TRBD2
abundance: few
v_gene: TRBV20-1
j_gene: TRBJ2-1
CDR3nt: TGCAGTGCTGAGACAAGCGGGGGGGCCGGTAATGAGCAGTTCTTC
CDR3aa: CSAETSGGAGNEQFF

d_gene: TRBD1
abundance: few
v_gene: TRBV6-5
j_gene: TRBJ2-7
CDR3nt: TGTGCCAGCAGAAAGGGACAGGGCTCCTACGAGCAGTACTTC
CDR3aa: CASRKGQGSYEQYF

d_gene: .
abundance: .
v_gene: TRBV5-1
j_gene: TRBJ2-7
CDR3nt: TGCGCCAGCAGCTTGGCGAGGGGTATGGGATCCTACGAGCAGTACTTC
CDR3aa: CASSLARGMGSYEQYF

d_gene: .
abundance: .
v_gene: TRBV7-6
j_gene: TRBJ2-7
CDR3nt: TGTGCCAGCAGCTTAGAGGGGGGGGCCTCCTACGAGCAGTACTTC
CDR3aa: CASSLEGGASYEQYF

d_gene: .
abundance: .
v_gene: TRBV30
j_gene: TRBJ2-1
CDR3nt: TGTGCCTGGAGTCTGTGGAGATCCGCCGAGCAGTTCTTC
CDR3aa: CAWSLWRSAEQFF

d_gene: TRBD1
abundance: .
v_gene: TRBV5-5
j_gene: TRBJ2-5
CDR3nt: TGTGCCAGCAGCTGGACCTCAGGGGGTGGGCCGGAGACCCAGTACTTC
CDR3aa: CASSWTSGGGPETQYF

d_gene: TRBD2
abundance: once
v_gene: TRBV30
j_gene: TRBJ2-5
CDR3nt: TGTGCCTGGAGGCCCGGGGGGGCCTTGGAGACCCAGTACTTC
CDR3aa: CAWRPGGALETQYF

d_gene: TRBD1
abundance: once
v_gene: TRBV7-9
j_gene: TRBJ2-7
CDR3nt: TGTGCCAGCAGCTTAGTAGGGGGCCTCGCCTACGAGCAGTACTTC
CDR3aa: CASSLVGGLAYEQYF

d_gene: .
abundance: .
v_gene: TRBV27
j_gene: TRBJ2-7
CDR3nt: TGTGCCAGCAAAACGATCAGCTCCTACGAGCAGTACTTC
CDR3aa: CASKTISSYEQYF

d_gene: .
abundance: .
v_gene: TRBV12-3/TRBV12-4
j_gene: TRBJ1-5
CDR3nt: TGTGCCAGCAGTCGGGCCTTCAATCAGCCCCAGCATTTT
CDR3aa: CASSRAFNQPQHF

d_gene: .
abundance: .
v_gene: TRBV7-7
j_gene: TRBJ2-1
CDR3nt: TGTGCTAGCAGCTTTACGGTTTCATCCTACAATGAGCAGTTCTTC
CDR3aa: CASSFTVSSYNEQFF

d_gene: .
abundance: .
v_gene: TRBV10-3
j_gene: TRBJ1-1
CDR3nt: TGTGCCATCAGTGACAGCACGGTCCACAACACTGAAGCTTTCTTT
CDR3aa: CAISDSTVHNTEAFF

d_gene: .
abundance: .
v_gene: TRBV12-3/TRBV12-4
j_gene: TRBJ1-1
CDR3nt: TGTGCCAGCAGTTTTGGGGGGCCTGAAGCTTTCTTT
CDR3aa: CASSFGGPEAFF

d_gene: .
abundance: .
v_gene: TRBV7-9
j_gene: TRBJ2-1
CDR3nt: TGTGCCAGCAGCTTTCAGAATGAGCAGTTCTTC
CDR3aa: CASSFQNEQFF

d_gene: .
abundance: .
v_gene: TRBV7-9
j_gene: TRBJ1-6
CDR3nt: TGTGCCAGCAGCTTAGCCTCCGGGACACCGATTTCACCCCTCCACTTT
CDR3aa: CASSLASGTPISPLHF

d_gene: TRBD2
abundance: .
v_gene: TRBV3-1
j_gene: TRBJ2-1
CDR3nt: TGTGCCAGCAGCCACCGAAGGACTAGCGGGGCAAACAATGAGCAGTTCTTC
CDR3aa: CASSHRRTSGANNEQFF

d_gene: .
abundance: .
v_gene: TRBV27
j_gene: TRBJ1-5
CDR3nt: TGTGCCAGCAGTTTTGGTTTCAGCAATCAGCCCCAGCATTTT
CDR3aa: CASSFGFSNQPQHF

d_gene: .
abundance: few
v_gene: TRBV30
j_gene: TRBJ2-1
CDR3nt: TGTGCCTGGAGAGTGGGGTATGAGCAGTTCTTC
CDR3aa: CAWRVGYEQFF

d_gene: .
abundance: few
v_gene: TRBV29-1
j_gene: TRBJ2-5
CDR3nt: TGCAGCGTCCCCCCGGGCCAGCAAGAGACCCAGTACTTC
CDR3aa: CSVPPGQQETQYF

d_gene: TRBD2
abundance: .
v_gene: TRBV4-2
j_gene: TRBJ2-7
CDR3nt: TGTGTCAGCAGCCAGCCCAAGGCTAGCGGATCCTACGAGCAGTACTTC
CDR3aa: CVSSQPKASGSYEQYF

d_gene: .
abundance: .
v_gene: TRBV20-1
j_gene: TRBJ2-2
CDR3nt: TGCAGTGCTGGGACATTTAACACCGGGGAGCTGTTTTTT
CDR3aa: CSAGTFNTGELFF

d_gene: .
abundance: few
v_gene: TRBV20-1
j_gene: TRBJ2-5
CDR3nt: TGCAGTGCTAGTTTACTGAGGGGGGAGACCCAGTACTTC
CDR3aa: CSASLLRGETQYF

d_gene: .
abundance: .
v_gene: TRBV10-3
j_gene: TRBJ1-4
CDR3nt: TGTGCCATCAGTGAGTCAGCAGGGAGGGGACACCGTAATGAAAAACTGTTTTTT
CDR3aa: CAISESAGRGHRNEKLFF

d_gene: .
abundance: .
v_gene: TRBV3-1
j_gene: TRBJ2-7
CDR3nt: TGTGCCAGCAGCCAAGTAAACAGGGAGACCTACGAGCAGTACTTC
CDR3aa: CASSQVNRETYEQYF

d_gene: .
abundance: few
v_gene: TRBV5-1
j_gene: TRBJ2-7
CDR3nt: TGCGCCAGCAGCTTGGTTCCATCAATACAGAGACCCTACGAGCAGTACTTC
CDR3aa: CASSLVPSIQRPYEQYF

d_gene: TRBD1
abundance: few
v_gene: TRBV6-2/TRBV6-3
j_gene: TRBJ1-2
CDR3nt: TGTGCCAGCAGCCAGACAGGGACCGGCTACACCTTC
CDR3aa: CASSQTGTGYTF

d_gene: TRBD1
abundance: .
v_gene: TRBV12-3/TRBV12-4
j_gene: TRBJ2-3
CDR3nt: TGTGCCAGCAGCCGACAGGGGACCCTCACAGATACGGAGTATTTT
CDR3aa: CASSRQGTLTDTEYF

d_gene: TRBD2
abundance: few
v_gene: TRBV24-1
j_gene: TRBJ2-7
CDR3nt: TGTGCCACCAGTGAGCCCGGACTAGCGGGAGGATCTCAGTACTTC
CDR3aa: CATSEPGLAGGSQYF

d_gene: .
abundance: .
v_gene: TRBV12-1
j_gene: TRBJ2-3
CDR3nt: TGTGCCAGCAGGCCCGGGGGTACGCAGTATTTT
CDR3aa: CASRPGGTQYF

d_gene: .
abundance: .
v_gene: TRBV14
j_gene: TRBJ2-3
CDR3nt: TGTGCCAGCAGCCTTCCCGGGACCACAGATACGCAGTATTTT
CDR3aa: CASSLPGTTDTQYF

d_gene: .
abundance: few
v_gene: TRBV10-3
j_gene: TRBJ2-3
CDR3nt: TGTGCCATCAGCCCCGTGGGGTACCTTAGCACAGATACGCAGTATTTT
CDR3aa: CAISPVGYLSTDTQYF

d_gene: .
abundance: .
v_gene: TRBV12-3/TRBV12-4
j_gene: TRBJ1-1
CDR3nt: TGTGCCAGCAGTTTCCTATCTGAAGCTTTCTTT
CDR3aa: CASSFLSEAFF

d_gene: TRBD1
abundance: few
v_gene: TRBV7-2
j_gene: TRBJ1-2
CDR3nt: TGTGCCAGCAGCTTAGAAACAGGGGGCTTTACCGACTATGGCTACACCTTC
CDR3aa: CASSLETGGFTDYGYTF

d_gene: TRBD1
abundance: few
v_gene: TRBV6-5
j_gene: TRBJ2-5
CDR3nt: TGTGCCAGCAGTTGGGGACAGGGGATCGACTTCCAAGAGACCCAGTACTTC
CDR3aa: CASSWGQGIDFQETQYF

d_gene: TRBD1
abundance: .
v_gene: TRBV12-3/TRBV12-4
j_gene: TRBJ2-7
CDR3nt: TGTGCCAGCAGGGGGTGGGACAGGCCCTACGAGCAGTACTTC
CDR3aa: CASRGWDRPYEQYF

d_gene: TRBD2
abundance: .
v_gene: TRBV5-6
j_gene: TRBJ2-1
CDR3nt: TGTGCCAGCAGCTTGGCTGCTAGCGGGAGGTACTACAATGAGCAGTTCTTC
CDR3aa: CASSLAASGRYYNEQFF

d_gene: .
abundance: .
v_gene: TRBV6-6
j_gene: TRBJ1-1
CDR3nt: TGTGCCAGCAGTTACTCTGGGGCCGGCACTGAAGCTTTCTTT
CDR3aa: CASSYSGAGTEAFF

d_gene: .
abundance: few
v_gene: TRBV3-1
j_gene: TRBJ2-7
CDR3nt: TGTGCCTGCAGCCCACAGATCGGGCGGTCCTACGAGCAGTACTTC
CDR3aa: CACSPQIGRSYEQYF

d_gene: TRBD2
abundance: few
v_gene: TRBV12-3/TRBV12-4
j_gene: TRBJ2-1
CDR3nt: TGTGCCAGCAGTTTTATCACGGGAGGGCTTGATGAGCAGTTCTTC
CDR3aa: CASSFITGGLDEQFF

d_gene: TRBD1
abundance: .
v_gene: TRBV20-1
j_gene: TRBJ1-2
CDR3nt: TGCAGTGCTAGAGATCGGAGACAGGGGAACTATGGCTACACCTTC
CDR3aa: CSARDRRQGNYGYTF

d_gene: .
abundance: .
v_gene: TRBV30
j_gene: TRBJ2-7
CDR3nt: TGTGCCTGGAGGGGGCCGAGTTACGAGCAGTACTTC
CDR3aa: CAWRGPSYEQYF

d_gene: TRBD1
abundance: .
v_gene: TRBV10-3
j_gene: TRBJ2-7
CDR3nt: TGTGCCATCAGTCGGACAGGATCGGCCTACGAGCAGTACTTC
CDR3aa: CAISRTGSAYEQYF

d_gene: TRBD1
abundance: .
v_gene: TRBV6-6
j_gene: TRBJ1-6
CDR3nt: TGTGCCAGCAGCCCATTGGACAGGGGCTCACCCCTCCACTTT
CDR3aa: CASSPLDRGSPLHF

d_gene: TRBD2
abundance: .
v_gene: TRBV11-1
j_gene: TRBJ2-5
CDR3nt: TGTGCCAGCAGCTTAGGACTAGCGGGGATGGAGACCCAGTACTTC
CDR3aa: CASSLGLAGMETQYF

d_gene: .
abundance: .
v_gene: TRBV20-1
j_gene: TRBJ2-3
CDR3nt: TGCAGTACTCGGAGCGAAGTGTCGGCAGATACGCAGTATTTT
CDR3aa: CSTRSEVSADTQYF

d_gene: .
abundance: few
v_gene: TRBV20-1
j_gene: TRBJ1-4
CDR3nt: TGCAGTGTTAGGGTCAATGAAAAACTGTTTTTT
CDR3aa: CSVRVNEKLFF

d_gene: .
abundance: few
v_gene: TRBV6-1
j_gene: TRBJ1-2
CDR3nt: TGTGCCAGCAGTCGACAGGCGGATGGCTACACCTTC
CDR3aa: CASSRQADGYTF

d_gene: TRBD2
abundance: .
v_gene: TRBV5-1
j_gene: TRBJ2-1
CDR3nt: TGCGCCAGCAGCTTGGTAGTGGGGGGGTCCTACAATGAGCAGTTCTTC
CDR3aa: CASSLVVGGSYNEQFF